The 21 T cell receptor beta chains below come from one sample, sequenced in a study of T cell changes during pregnancy in multiple sclerosis. Using immunoSEQ multiplex PCR, the repertoire was profiled, and TCRdb retains in-frame clones only, with some absent. The table shows roughly 50,000 clones, with approximately 90% occurring only once. Specimen: CD4+ T cells from peripheral blood mononuclear cells, collected after pregnancy. The receptor set was obtained from a female donor with multiple sclerosis, enrolled in a pregnancy study.

This clone has only a few counts. The CDR3 loop is CASSRTANTEAFF. CDR3 coding DNA: TGTGCCAGCAGTAGGACAGCGAACACTGAAGCTTTCTTT. This chain links TRBV4-2 with TRBJ1-1; D perhaps matches TRBD1 (6 bases). V dropped 6 bases and J dropped 1 base, with 9 bases sitting between them. From germline, CDR1 is LGHNA and CDR2 YNFKEQ. This CDR3 is built from 13 residues.

The chain links TRBV7-3 to TRBJ2-2, with 8 positions matching TRBD2. V lost 5 bases, J lost 1 base, and 3 bases stayed unmatched. Germline values: CDR1 SGHTA, CDR2 FQGTGA. The CDR3 has 15 amino acids. As DNA, the CDR3 is TGTGCCAGCAGCCTAAGCGGGAGGAACACCGGGGAGCTGTTTTTT. Translation: CASSLSGRNTGELFF.

The rearrangement links TRBV6-1 to TRBJ2-7, with D possibly being TRBD2 (5 bases). Trimming removed 5 bases at V and 7 bases at J, with 15 bases between. The CDR3 totals 13 residues. The germline gives CDR1 MNHNS, CDR2 SASEGT. The CDR3 here is CASSPGRTGEQYF. Here the CDR3 DNA reads TGTGCCAGCAGTCCTGGACGGACTGGGGAGCAGTACTTC.

The rearrangement links TRBV9 to TRBJ1-3; D gene uncertain. From germline, CDR1 is SGDLS and CDR2 YYNGEE. V shed 0 bases and J shed 4 bases, with 14 bases lying between them. The CDR3 is 16 residues long. The CDR3 DNA reads as TGTGCCAGCAGCGTAGAAAACGGGTTACGAGGAAACACCATATATTTT. As protein: CASSVENGLRGNTIYF.

This clone turned up a few times. This chain links TRBV19 with TRBJ1-5; D is unclear. V was pared by 3 bases and J by 2 bases, with 5 bases between. CDR3 length: 13 residues. CDR1 LNHDA and CDR2 SQIVND come from the germline V gene (reference sequence). In nucleotides, the CDR3 is TGTGCCAGTAGTATGGCAGGCAATCAGCCCCAGCATTTT. Translated, it gives CASSMAGNQPQHF.

The V gene is TRBV19, the J gene TRBJ1-3; TRBD1 might be the D (5 bases). V shed 6 bases and J shed 8 bases, with 14 bases lying between them. Per germline, CDR1 LNHDA and CDR2 SQIVND (reference sequence). The CDR3 loop spans 13 amino acids. The CDR3 bases are TGTGCCAGTAGCTCAGGACACGTGGACACCATATATTTT. Translated: CASSSGHVDTIYF.

The V gene is TRBV4-1, the J gene TRBJ2-7, with 8 bases aligning to TRBD2. Germline lookup yields CDR1 MGHRA and CDR2 YSYEKL. The CDR3 sequence is 15 residues long. The J segment lost 9 bases and the V segment lost 1 base, leaving 11 bases of the junction unmatched. The CDR3 here is CASSQGVSGIGLQYF. CDR3 sequence (DNA): TGCGCCAGCAGCCAAGGAGTTAGCGGGATCGGTCTGCAGTACTTC.

This clone was counted between two and nine times. The V and J genes are TRBV27 and TRBJ2-5, with TRBD1 matching over 8 bases. The CDR3 loop spans 14 amino acids. Losses at the gene ends were 4 bases for V and 5 bases for J; bases not matched to a gene: 6. From germline, CDR1 is MNHEY and CDR2 SMNVEV (reference sequence). CDR3 in DNA: TGTGCCAGCAGTTCCAGGGGGCTGAGGGAGACCCAGTACTTC. Encoded protein: CASSSRGLRETQYF.

This chain joins TRBV6-1 and TRBJ1-3; D uncertain. This CDR3 contains 12 residues. Germline CDR1 reads MNHNS; CDR2 reads SASEGT. Trimming left V 5 bases short and J 2 bases short, with 4 bases between. The CDR3 loop reads CASSFTGNTIYF. CDR3 nucleotide sequence: TGTGCCAGCAGTTTTACTGGAAACACCATATATTTT.

The chain uses TRBV7-2 and TRBJ2-7; the match to TRBD1 covers 9 bases. The CDR3 is 16 residues long. V shed 0 bases and J 4 bases; nucleotides not matched to a gene: 7. The germline V gene has CDR1 SGHTA and CDR2 FQGNSA. CDR3 region: CASSLAAGTGRYEQYF. CDR3 nucleotide sequence: TGTGCCAGCAGCTTAGCCGCCGGGACAGGGCGATACGAGCAGTACTTC.

J is TRBJ2-2 and V is TRBV7-9, with 8 bases matching TRBD2. Germline CDR1 and CDR2: SEHNR and FQNEAQ (reference sequence). CDR3 length: 16 residues. Trimming at V came to 5 bases and at J to 7 bases, leaving 12 bases not matched to a gene. The CDR3 DNA is TGTGCCAGCAGCCACGGGAGTAGCGGGAACGGCGGGGAGCTGTTTTTT. Translated: CASSHGSSGNGGELFF.

The chain recombines TRBV19 with TRBJ1-2; no clear D gene. The V gene lost 6 bases and the J gene lost 4 bases, with 12 bases spanning the gap. Germline values: CDR1 LNHDA, CDR2 SQIVND (reference sequence). This CDR3 has 13 amino acids. CDR3 nucleotide sequence: TGTGCCAGTAGCCACGACTCGACCTATGGCTACACCTTC. It codes for CASSHDSTYGYTF.

The chain recombines TRBV5-1 with TRBJ2-3; TRBD2 aligns across 14 bases. The CDR3 contains 18 residues. Germline CDR1 SGHRS, CDR2 YFSETQ. The V and J ends lost 4 bases and 0 bases, in that order; junction bases with no gene match: 7. The DNA for the CDR3 is TGCGCCAGCAGCCCGGGACTAGCGGGGGTAACTAGCACAGATACGCAGTATTTT. This gives the protein CASSPGLAGVTSTDTQYF.

This sequence joins TRBV2 and TRBJ2-3; D gene ambiguous. The germline CDR1 and CDR2 sequences are SNHLY and FYNNEI. V was cut by 7 bases and J by 8 bases, with 10 bases left in between. The CDR3 contains 11 residues. Here the CDR3 DNA reads TGTGCCAGCAATCGTCCGGGTACGCAGTATTTT. The encoded protein is CASNRPGTQYF.

A single count supports this clone. The chain employs TRBV5-5 and TRBJ1-2; D is perhaps TRBD1 (5 bases). The germline V gene has CDR1 SGHKS and CDR2 YYEKEE (reference sequence). The CDR3 is made up of 17 amino acids. Trimming left V 0 bases short and J 8 bases short, with 23 bases between. The CDR3 loop reads CASSLGADTEFNGGYTF. The CDR3 DNA reads as TGTGCCAGCAGCTTGGGGGCGGACACGGAGTTTAATGGAGGCTACACCTTC.

The chain uses TRBV28 and TRBJ2-3; 7 bases map to TRBD2. With V trimmed by 6 bases and J by 13 bases, 10 bases remained unmatched. Germline CDR1 MDHEN, CDR2 SYDVKM. The CDR3 runs to 12 residues. The CDR3 loop reads CASRPRAGTKYF. DNA of the CDR3: TGTGCCAGCAGGCCCCGAGCGGGGACGAAGTATTTT.

The chain couples TRBV27 to TRBJ1-3; D is unclear. The germline V and J ends were trimmed by 4 bases and 0 bases, with 4 bases remaining between them. Germline V lookup: CDR1 MNHEY, CDR2 SMNVEV (reference sequence). The CDR3 is 13 residues long. The CDR3 region has the DNA TGTGCCAGCAGTTCCTTCTCTGGAAACACCATATATTTT. Its translation is CASSSFSGNTIYF.

The chain employs TRBV7-2 and TRBJ1-3, with 7 positions matching TRBD1. The CDR3 totals 15 residues. Germline-derived CDR1 and CDR2 are SGHTA and FQGNSA. Trimming cost V 2 bases and J 0 bases; bases outside gene matches: 1. The CDR3 protein is CASSLTGDSGNTIYF. For the CDR3, the DNA is TGTGCCAGCAGCTTAACAGGGGACTCTGGAAACACCATATATTTT.

CDR3 sequence: CASSLTGTSGSLGTGELFF. DNA for the CDR3: TGTGCCAGCTCACTGACCGGGACTAGCGGGAGTTTGGGCACCGGGGAGCTGTTTTTT. The chain has TRBV18 and TRBJ2-2; TRBD2 aligns across 14 bases. The CDR3 sequence is 19 residues long. V lost 4 bases and J lost 4; bases outside the gene matches: 11. Germline V CDR1 and CDR2: KGHSH, LQKENI.

The rearrangement uses TRBV15 and TRBJ2-3, with TRBD2 matching 8 bases. This CDR3 region has 17 residues. V trimming: 1 base; J trimming: 3 bases; junction bases outside the gene matches: 9. Germline lookup yields CDR1 LNHNV and CDR2 YYDKDF (reference sequence). The CDR3 reads CATSRASLAGLTDTQYF. The CDR3 region has the DNA TGTGCCACCAGCAGAGCCTCGCTAGCGGGCTTGACAGATACGCAGTATTTT. The entire variable domain, with the rest obtained from reference TRBV15 and TRBJ2-3, is as follows: DAMVIQNPRYQVTQFGKPVTLSCSQTLNHNVMYWYQQKSSQAPKLLFHYYDKDFNNEADTPDNFQSRRPNTSFCFLDIRSPGLGDTAMYLCATSRASLAGLTDTQYFGPGTRLTVL.

The chain employs TRBV5-6 and TRBJ2-7, with D tentatively TRBD1 (6 bases). Trimming removed 4 bases at V and 0 bases at J, with 11 bases between. CDR1 and CDR2 (germline): SGHDT, YYEEEE. This CDR3 comprises 14 residues. The CDR3 is CASSGTGISYEQYF. The CDR3 DNA sequence: TGTGCCAGCAGCGGCACAGGGATCTCCTACGAGCAGTACTTC. The full variable domain, its missing parts supplied by reference TRBV5-6 and TRBJ2-7, is DAGVTQSPTHLIKTRGQQVTLRCSPKSGHDTVSWYQQALGQGPQFIFQYYEEEERQRGNFPDRFSGHQFPNYSSELNVNALLLGDSALYLCASSGTGISYEQYFGPGTRLTVT.